This T cell receptor beta chain is drawn from a study of blood T cell repertoires in COVID-19. Whole-study context: Italy, Spain and the United States were the sources of the convalescent and acute COVID-19 samples. PBMCs, B-cell-depleted T cells, or T cells provided the cDNA or gDNA that made up the material.

In the authors' methods: From reference gene primer amplification, estimates of nucleated cell counts were derived. Repertoires were generated with immunoSEQ multiplex PCR, while TCRdb's copy carries only in-frame clones and drops some. V, J and clone size derive from that table, while D and trimming were established from the DNA sequence. The sample consists of about 120,000 clones, about 89% of them appearing once. V trimming: 5 bases; J trimming: 5 bases; junction bases outside the gene matches: 9. The germline V gene has CDR1 SGHRS and CDR2 YFSETQ. CDR3 length: 15 residues. The V and J genes are TRBV5-1 and TRBJ1-1; 10 nucleotides match TRBD1. Sequencing input: peripheral blood. The sequence was collected from a woman aged 70-85 years with acute or convalescent COVID-19. The CDR3 bases are TGCGCCAGCAGGACGTCCGGGACAGGGGCGACTGAAGCTTTCTTT. Its translation is CASRTSGTGATEAFF. Together with reference TRBV5-1 and TRBJ1-1, the CDR3 gives the full variable domain: KAGVTQTPRYLIKTRGQQVTLSCSPISGHRSVSWYQQTPGQGLQFLFEYFSETQRNKGNFPGRFSGRQFSNSRSEMNVSTLELGDSALYLCASRTSGTGATEAFFGQGTRLTVV.